The clone carrying this T cell receptor (beta chain) showed up many times. Its antigen is currently unknown. The investigators amplified TCR beta CDR3 regions from RNA transcripts. First-round RT-PCR with HTBI primers amplified the TCR CDR3 region. TCRdb analysed the multiplex PCR reads with MiXCR anew, one entry per CDR3 protein. This table has about 640,000 distinct CDR3 sequences, about a fifth appearing once. The data are from a study of T cells in Graves' hyperthyroidism and ophthalmopathy. Study context: Peripheral blood collection took place at initial diagnosis, before any treatment.

Disease lasting under 3 months, a NOSPECS grade of at least 4, and a Clinical Activity Score of at least 3 were features of the ophthalmopathy patients. The CDR3 runs to 15 residues. Germline V gives CDR1 DFQATT, CDR2 SNEGSKA (reference sequence). Germline trimming cut 6 bases from V and 3 bases from J; bases unmatched to any gene: 10. Findings and limits, study-wide: Blood also contained most expanded thyroid clonotypes above 0.001. By a 13 V-J model, ophthalmopathy was set apart from stable hyperthyroidism.

V usage is TRBV20-1 and J usage is TRBJ2-1, with TRBD2 matching over 8 bases. The material sequenced was blood. This clonotype was obtained from a man aged 25 to 40 with Graves' ophthalmopathy. The CDR3 loop reads CSAQEAGAGYNEQFF. The CDR3 nucleotides are TGCAGTGCCCAGGAAGCGGGAGCTGGCTACAATGAGCAGTTCTTC.